The subject of this entry is one TCR beta chain. Its antigen is unknown. This sample is part of a study of beta chain features in type 1 diabetes. Study-wide points: Amplification by PCR could prefer shorter templates, with the same effect in patients and controls.

It was via CD45RO/CCR7/CD25/CD127/CD95/CD27 that CD4+ naive, central memory, regulatory and stem cell-like memory cells were sorted. Expressed TCRB transcripts were sequenced because the entire RNA isolate underwent reverse transcription. Sequencing was performed with immunoSEQ multiplex PCR; in TCRdb, only in-frame clones are kept and a portion is missing. The sample yields over 700,000 clones, about a sixth seen once. Trimming removed 7 bases at V and 6 bases at J, with 11 bases between. The CDR3 extends over 12 amino acids. The germline V gene has CDR1 SGHRS and CDR2 YFSETQ. The sequence was obtained from a woman younger than 30 in good health. V and J are TRBV5-1 and TRBJ2-1; possible D gene TRBD1, 6 bases. Sequences were obtained from naive CD4+ T cells from blood. The CDR3 region has the DNA TGCGCCAGCTCGGACAGTACCAATGAGCAGTTCTTC. It codes for CASSDSTNEQFF.